This is a list of T cell receptor beta chains from one sample in a study of blood T cell repertoires in COVID-19. Libraries were prepared by immunoSEQ multiplex PCR; TCRdb keeps only in-frame clonotypes and omits some of them. The sample lists 55,000 to 80,000 clones; approximately 80% were seen once. The sequencing sample was made of peripheral blood. The receptors come from a man aged 60 to 75 with acute or convalescent COVID-19. The CDR3 runs from the conserved cysteine through the conserved F or W. Fields, in order: clone size, D gene, J gene, V gene, CDR3 protein, CDR3 DNA. A D gene is named only where the DNA matches it firmly. Clone sizes are given selectively: once, few, many, or a class where the clone is expanded.

>NA|TRBD2|TRBJ2-1|TRBV3-1/TRBV3-2
CASSQGLAGGGEQFF
TGTGCCAGCAGCCAAGGGCTAGCGGGAGGGGGTGAGCAGTTCTTC
>NA|NA|TRBJ1-2|TRBV6-5
CASNDWLYGYTF
TGTGCCAGCAACGACTGGCTCTATGGCTACACCTTC
>few|TRBD1|TRBJ2-1|TRBV2
CASSVGQGRTYNEQFF
TGTGCCAGCAGCGTGGGACAGGGCCGGACCTACAATGAGCAGTTCTTC
>few|TRBD1|TRBJ1-2|TRBV24-1
CATSDPTGDDYGYTF
TGTGCCACCAGTGATCCGACAGGGGACGACTATGGCTACACCTTC
>NA|TRBD1|TRBJ2-7|TRBV7-8
CASSRQGQVYEQYF
TGTGCCAGCAGCCGACAGGGCCAGGTCTACGAGCAGTACTTC
>NA|TRBD1|TRBJ2-2|TRBV19
CASSISGTGNTGELFF
TGTGCCAGTAGTATCTCCGGGACAGGGAACACCGGGGAGCTGTTTTTT
>NA|NA|TRBJ1-4|TRBV5-1
CASSHRQGSPNEKLFF
TGCGCCAGCAGCCACCGGCAGGGCAGCCCTAATGAAAAACTGTTTTTT
>NA|NA|TRBJ1-5|TRBV6-6
CASSLRGSDQPQHF
TGTGCCAGCAGCTTACGGGGATCGGACCAGCCCCAGCATTTT
>few|TRBD2|TRBJ2-7|TRBV28
CASSLYAAGVRRPYEQYF
TGTGCCAGCAGTTTATATGCAGCGGGAGTTAGGAGGCCCTACGAGCAGTACTTC
>once|NA|TRBJ2-2|TRBV10-3
CASLGTAGGGELFF
TGTGCCTCCTTAGGGACAGCCGGGGGCGGGGAGCTGTTTTTT
>NA|NA|TRBJ2-3|TRBV7-9
CASSWLSGQYF
TGTGCCAGCAGCTGGCTTAGCGGGCAGTATTTT
>NA|TRBD1|TRBJ1-6|TRBV19
CASSNGRGTYNSPLHF
TGTGCCAGTAGTAACGGCAGGGGGACCTATAATTCACCCCTCCACTTT
>NA|NA|TRBJ2-7|TRBV6-5
CASSRTGMTNEQYF
TGTGCCAGCAGCCGTACCGGGATGACCAACGAGCAGTACTTC
>few|NA|TRBJ2-7|TRBV10-3
CAISESVQIYEQYF
TGTGCCATCAGTGAGTCGGTACAGATCTACGAGCAGTACTTC
>few|NA|TRBJ2-1|TRBV11-2
CASSFSAETYNEQFF
TGTGCCAGCAGCTTTTCTGCGGAGACCTACAATGAGCAGTTCTTC
>once|NA|TRBJ2-5|TRBV4-1
CASSTTLTRETQYF
TGCGCCAGCAGCACTACCCTGACGAGGGAGACCCAGTACTTC
>few|NA|TRBJ2-7|TRBV12-1
CASSPKSSYEQYF
TGTGCCAGCAGCCCAAAGAGCTCCTACGAGCAGTACTTC
>NA|NA|TRBJ1-4|TRBV7-2
CASSPRLTNEKLFF
TGTGCCAGCAGCCCACGACTGACTAATGAAAAACTGTTTTTT
>NA|TRBD1|TRBJ2-6|TRBV9
CASKSTGVGLAGANVLTF
TGTGCCAGCAAGTCGACAGGGGTAGGCTTAGCTGGGGCCAACGTCCTGACTTTC
>NA|NA|TRBJ1-1|TRBV28
CASSPAGGIVAFF
TGTGCCAGCAGCCCGGCTGGCGGGATAGTAGCTTTCTTT
>few|TRBD2|TRBJ2-1|TRBV11-3
CASSPRLAGEGEQFF
TGTGCCAGCAGCCCGAGACTAGCGGGAGAGGGTGAGCAGTTCTTC
>NA|TRBD1|TRBJ2-7|TRBV24-1
CATSDTGTGEREQYF
TGTGCCACCAGTGATACCGGGACAGGGGAGAGGGAGCAGTACTTC
>NA|TRBD2|TRBJ2-2|TRBV24-1
CATSNELAGVTGELFF
TGTGCCACCAGTAACGAGCTAGCGGGAGTGACCGGGGAGCTGTTTTTT
>NA|NA|TRBJ1-3|TRBV27
CASSPTVFSGNTIYF
TGTGCCAGCAGTCCGACAGTTTTCTCTGGAAACACCATATATTTT
>NA|NA|TRBJ2-6|TRBV7-6
CASSLVTGVLTF
TGTGCCAGCAGCTTAGTTACGGGCGTCCTGACTTTC
>NA|TRBD2|TRBJ2-1|TRBV5-4
CASSSGGSPYNEQFF
TGTGCCAGCAGCAGCGGCGGGAGTCCCTACAATGAGCAGTTCTTC
>NA|NA|TRBJ1-3|TRBV4-3
CASSLTTASGNTIYF
TGCGCCAGCAGCCTGACGACAGCCTCTGGAAACACCATATATTTT
>NA|TRBD2|TRBJ2-7|TRBV11-3
CASSLNWGLAGSYEQYF
TGTGCCAGCAGCTTAAATTGGGGACTAGCGGGATCTTACGAGCAGTACTTC